This T cell receptor (beta chain) was found in a study of regulatory T cells in long-lasting Graves disease. The authors built TCR beta libraries using iRepertoire HTBI primers and Arm-PCR of CDR3 regions. Authors' methods: Detected in the samples were some 68 TRBV and about 15 TRBJ segments. From the multiplex PCR reads, TCRdb called clonotypes with MiXCR, one entry per CDR3 protein. These V and J calls are TCRdb output, not the study's own analysis. This table has a few hundred thousand distinct CDR3 sequences, 20% to 25% appearing once. J lost 5 bases, V lost 3 bases, and 18 bases had no gene match. The CDR3 has 18 residues. Germline CDR1 reads DFQATT; CDR2 reads SNEGSKA (reference sequence). Described time point: persistent/refractory GD, antithyroid drugs over 5 years with positive TRAb. The TCR library used RNA extracted from PBMCs. Study-wide results and caveats: Persistent disease preferred TRBV28, TRBJ1-2 and TRBJ2-5. It is possible that accuracy was reduced by the small size of the sample. TCR diversity was lower in persistent Graves' patients than in newly diagnosed ones.

To note about this clonotype: The antigen is not known.

This clonotype originated in a female donor with Graves disease. The source was peripheral blood mononuclear cells (PBMCs), collected when the disease was refractory, from a patient treated with antithyroid drugs. This rearrangement joins TRBV20-1 to TRBJ2-7; the match to TRBD2 covers 11 bases. CDR3: CSASAIRASGRRAHEQYF. The CDR3 DNA reads TGCAGTGCTAGCGCTATTAGGGCTAGCGGGAGGAGGGCACACGAGCAGTACTTC.